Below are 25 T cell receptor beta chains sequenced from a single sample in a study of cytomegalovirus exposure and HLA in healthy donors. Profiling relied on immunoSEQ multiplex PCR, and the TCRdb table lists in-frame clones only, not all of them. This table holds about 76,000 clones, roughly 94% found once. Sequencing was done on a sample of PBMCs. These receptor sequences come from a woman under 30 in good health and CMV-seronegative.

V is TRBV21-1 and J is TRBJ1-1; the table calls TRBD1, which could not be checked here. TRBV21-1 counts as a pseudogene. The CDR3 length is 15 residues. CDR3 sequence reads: CASSENRAPNTEAFF. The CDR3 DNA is TGTGCCAGCAGCGAAAACAGGGCGCCGAACACTGAAGCTTTCTTT.

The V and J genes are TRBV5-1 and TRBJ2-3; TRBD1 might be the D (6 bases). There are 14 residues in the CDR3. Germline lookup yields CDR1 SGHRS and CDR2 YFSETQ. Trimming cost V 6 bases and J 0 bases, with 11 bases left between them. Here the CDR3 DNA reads TGCGCCAGCAACAGGGACACTAGCACAGATACGCAGTATTTT. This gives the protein CASNRDTSTDTQYF.

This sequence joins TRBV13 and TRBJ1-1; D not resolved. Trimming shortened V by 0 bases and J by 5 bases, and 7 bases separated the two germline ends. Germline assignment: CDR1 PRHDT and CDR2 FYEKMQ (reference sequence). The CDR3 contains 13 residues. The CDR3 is CASSLGGPTEAFF. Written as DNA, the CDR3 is TGTGCCAGCAGCTTAGGGGGCCCAACTGAAGCTTTCTTT.

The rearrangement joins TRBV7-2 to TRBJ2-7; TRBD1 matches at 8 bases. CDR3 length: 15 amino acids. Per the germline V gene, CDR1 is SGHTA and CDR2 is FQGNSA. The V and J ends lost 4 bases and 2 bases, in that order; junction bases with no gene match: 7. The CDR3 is CASSSTGTGAYEQYF. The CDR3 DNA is TGTGCCAGCAGCTCTACCGGGACAGGAGCCTACGAGCAGTACTTC.

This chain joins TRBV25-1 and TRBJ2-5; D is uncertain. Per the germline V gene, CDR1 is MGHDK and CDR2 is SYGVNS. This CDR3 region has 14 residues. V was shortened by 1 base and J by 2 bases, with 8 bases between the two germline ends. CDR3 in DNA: TGTGCCAGCAGTGAATCTGGCAGACAAGAGACCCAGTACTTC. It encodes CASSESGRQETQYF.

CDR3 in DNA: TGTGCCTGGAGTAACCCGGGGGAAACGAGGGAGCAGTACTTC. Translating it yields CAWSNPGETREQYF. The chain employs TRBV30 and TRBJ2-7; tentative D call: TRBD2 (6 bases). The CDR3 has 14 amino acids. V lost 2 bases and J 7 bases, leaving 18 bases between the germline ends. Germline V gene data show CDR1 as GTSNPN and CDR2 as SVGIG (reference sequence).

The CDR3 is CASSSMGGKSTDTQYF. The CDR3 bases are TGTGCCAGCAGCTCCATGGGAGGGAAAAGCACAGATACGCAGTATTTT. V and J are TRBV11-2 and TRBJ2-3; 7 bases fit TRBD2. The CDR3 totals 16 residues. Unmatched junction bases numbered 7, after V lost 4 bases and J lost 0 bases. Germline V lookup: CDR1 SGHAT, CDR2 FQNNGV.

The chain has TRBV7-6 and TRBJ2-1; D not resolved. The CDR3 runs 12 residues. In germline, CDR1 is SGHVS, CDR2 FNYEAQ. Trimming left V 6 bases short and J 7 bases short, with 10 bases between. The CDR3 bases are TGTGCCAGCAGTTTCACCGCGAATGAGCAGTTCTTC. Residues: CASSFTANEQFF.

The CDR3 spells CASSAQTQEAFF. Written as DNA, the CDR3 is TGTGCCAGCAGCGCACAGACCCAAGAAGCTTTCTTT. This chain connects TRBV9 to TRBJ1-1, with D unclear. The V end was cut by 3 bases, the J end by 8 bases, with 11 bases between. The germline V gene encodes CDR1 SGDLS and CDR2 YYNGEE. The CDR3 consists of 12 residues.

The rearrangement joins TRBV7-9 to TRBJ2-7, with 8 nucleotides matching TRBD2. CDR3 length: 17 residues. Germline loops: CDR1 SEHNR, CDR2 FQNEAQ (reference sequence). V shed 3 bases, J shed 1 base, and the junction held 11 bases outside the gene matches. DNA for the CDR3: TGTGCCAGCAGCTTTCCGCGTGGGGCTAGCGGGTCCTACGAGCAGTACTTC. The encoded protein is CASSFPRGASGSYEQYF. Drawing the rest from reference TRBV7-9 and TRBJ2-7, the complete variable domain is DTGVSQNPRHKITKRGQNVTFRCDPISEHNRLYWYRQTLGQGPEFLTYFQNEAQLEKSRLLSDRFSAERPKGSFSTLEIQRTEQGDSAMYLCASSFPRGASGSYEQYFGPGTRLTVT.

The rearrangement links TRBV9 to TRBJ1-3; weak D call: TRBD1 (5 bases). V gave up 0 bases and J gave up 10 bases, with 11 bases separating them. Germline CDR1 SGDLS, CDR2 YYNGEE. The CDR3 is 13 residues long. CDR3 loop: CASSVATEGTIYF. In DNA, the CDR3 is TGTGCCAGCAGCGTAGCTACGGAGGGGACCATATATTTT.

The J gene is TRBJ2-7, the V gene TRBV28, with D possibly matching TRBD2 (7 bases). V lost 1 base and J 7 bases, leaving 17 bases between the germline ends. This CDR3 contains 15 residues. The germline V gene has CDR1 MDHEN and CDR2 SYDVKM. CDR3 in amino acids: CASSLLSGGRGEQYF. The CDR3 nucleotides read TGTGCCAGCAGTTTATTATCGGGGGGCAGGGGTGAGCAGTACTTC.

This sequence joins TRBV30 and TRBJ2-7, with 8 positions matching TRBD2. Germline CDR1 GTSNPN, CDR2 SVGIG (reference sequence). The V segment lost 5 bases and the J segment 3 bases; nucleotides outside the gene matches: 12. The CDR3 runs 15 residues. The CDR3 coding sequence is TGTGCCTGGCATCGGGGTAGCGGGGCGATCTACGAGCAGTACTTC. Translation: CAWHRGSGAIYEQYF. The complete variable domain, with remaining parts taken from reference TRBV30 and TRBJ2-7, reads SQTIHQWPATLVQPVGSPLSLECTVEGTSNPNLYWYRQAAGRGLQLLFYSVGIGQISSEVPQNLSASRPQDRQFILSSKKLLLSDSGFYLCAWHRGSGAIYEQYFGPGTRLTVT.

CDR3 residues: CASRLAGGLNTGELFF. CDR3 coding DNA: TGTGCCAGCAGACTAGCGGGGGGGCTCAACACCGGGGAGCTGTTTTTT. V and J are TRBV27 and TRBJ2-2; 13 nucleotides agree with TRBD2. The CDR3 loop spans 16 amino acids. The germline V gene encodes CDR1 MNHEY and CDR2 SMNVEV (reference sequence). V trimming: 6 bases; J trimming: 2 bases; junction bases outside the gene matches: 3.

The CDR3: CASSKGKGDPDTQYF. CDR3 nucleotide sequence: TGTGCCAGTAGTAAGGGGAAGGGGGACCCAGATACGCAGTATTTT. The chain recombines TRBV19 with TRBJ2-3, with D perhaps TRBD1 (6 bases). CDR3 size: 15 residues. Trimming took 4 bases from V and 4 from J, leaving 15 bases between them. Germline V lookup: CDR1 LNHDA, CDR2 SQIVND (reference sequence).

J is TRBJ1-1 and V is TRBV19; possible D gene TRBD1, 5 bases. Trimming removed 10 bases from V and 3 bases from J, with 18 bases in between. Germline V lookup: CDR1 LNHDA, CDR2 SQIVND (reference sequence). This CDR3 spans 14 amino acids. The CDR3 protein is CAIGRGGKHTEAFF. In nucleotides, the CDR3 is TGTGCCATCGGAAGGGGAGGAAAACACACTGAAGCTTTCTTT.

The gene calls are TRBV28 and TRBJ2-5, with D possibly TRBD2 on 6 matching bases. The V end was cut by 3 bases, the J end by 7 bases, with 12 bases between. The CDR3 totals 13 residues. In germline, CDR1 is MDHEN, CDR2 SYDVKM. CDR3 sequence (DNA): TGTGCCAGCAGTTTGCGGGGCACTGGGACCCAGTACTTC. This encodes CASSLRGTGTQYF.

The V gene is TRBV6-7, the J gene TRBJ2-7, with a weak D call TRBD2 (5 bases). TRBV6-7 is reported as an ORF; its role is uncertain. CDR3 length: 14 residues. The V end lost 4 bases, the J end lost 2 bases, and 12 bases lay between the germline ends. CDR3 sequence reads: CASSSREMTYEQYF. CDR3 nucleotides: TGTGCCAGCAGTTCGAGGGAGATGACCTACGAGCAGTACTTC.

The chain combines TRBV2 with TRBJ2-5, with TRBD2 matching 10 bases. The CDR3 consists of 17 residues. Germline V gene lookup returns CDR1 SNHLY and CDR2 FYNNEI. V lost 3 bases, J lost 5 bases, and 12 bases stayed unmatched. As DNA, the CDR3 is TGTGCCAGCAGTGATGGATTAGCGGGGGGCGACTCGGAGACCCAGTACTTC. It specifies CASSDGLAGGDSETQYF.

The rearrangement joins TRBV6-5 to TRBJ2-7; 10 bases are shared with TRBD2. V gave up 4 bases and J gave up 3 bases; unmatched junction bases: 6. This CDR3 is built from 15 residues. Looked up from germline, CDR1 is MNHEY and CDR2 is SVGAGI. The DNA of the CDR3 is TGTGCCAGCAGTTCCTCTAGCGGGGGTCACTACGAGCAGTACTTC. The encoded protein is CASSSSSGGHYEQYF.

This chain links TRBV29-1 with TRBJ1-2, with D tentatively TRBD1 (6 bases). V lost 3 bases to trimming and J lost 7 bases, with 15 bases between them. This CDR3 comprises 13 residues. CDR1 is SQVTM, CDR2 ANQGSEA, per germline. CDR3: CSVEIGTLFGYTF. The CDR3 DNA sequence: TGCAGCGTTGAGATTGGGACACTTTTTGGCTACACCTTC.

For the CDR3, the DNA is TGCGCCAGCAGCCAAGATGCAGGGCCTAGCACAGATACGCAGTATTTT. It yields the protein CASSQDAGPSTDTQYF. The chain employs TRBV4-3 and TRBJ2-3; D is perhaps TRBD1 (5 bases). CDR1 and CDR2 from the germline V gene are LGHNA and YSLEER. The CDR3 loop spans 16 amino acids. Trimming took off 0 bases at V and 0 bases at J, with 10 bases between the two ends.

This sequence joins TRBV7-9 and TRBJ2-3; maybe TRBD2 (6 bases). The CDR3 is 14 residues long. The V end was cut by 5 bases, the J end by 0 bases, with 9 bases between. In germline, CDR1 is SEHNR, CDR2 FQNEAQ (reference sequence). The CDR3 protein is CASSPRGSTDTQYF. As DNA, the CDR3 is TGTGCCAGCAGCCCTCGGGGGAGCACAGATACGCAGTATTTT.

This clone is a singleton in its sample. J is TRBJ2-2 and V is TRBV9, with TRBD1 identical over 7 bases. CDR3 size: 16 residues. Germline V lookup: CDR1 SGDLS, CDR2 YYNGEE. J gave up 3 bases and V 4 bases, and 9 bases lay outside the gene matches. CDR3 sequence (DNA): TGTGCCAGCAGCAGAGGGGGCCGACTGTACACCGGGGAGCTGTTTTTT. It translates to CASSRGGRLYTGELFF. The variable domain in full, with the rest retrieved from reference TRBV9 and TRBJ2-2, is DSGVTQTPKHLITATGQRVTLRCSPRSGDLSVYWYQQSLDQGLQFLIQYYNGEERAKGNILERFSAQQFPDLHSELNLSSLELGDSALYFCASSRGGRLYTGELFFGEGSRLTVL.

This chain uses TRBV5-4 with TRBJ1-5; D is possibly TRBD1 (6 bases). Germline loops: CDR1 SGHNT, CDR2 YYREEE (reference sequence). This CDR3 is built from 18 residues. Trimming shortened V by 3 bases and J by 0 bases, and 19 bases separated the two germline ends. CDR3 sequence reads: CASSWGGGASYSNQPQHF. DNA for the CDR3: TGTGCCAGCAGCTGGGGAGGGGGGGCATCTTATAGCAATCAGCCCCAGCATTTT.